This T cell receptor (beta chain) originates from a study of shared clonotypes between healthy human individuals. Whole-study results and caveats: Sharing across four donors was highest in naive CD4 (roughly 5%) and lowest in memory CD8 (approximately 0.4%).

In the case of this clone: Its specificity is not known.

Profiled with immunoSEQ multiplex PCR; TCRdb holds only in-frame clones, not every one. The table lists approximately 1.5 million clones, approximately 98.5% of them singletons. V lost 4 bases, J lost 11 bases, and 10 bases stayed unmatched. In germline, CDR1 is SQVTM, CDR2 ANQGSEA. This CDR3 spans 13 amino acids. The sequence was obtained from a man aged 25 to 45 in good health. This chain connects TRBV29-1 to TRBJ1-5, with TRBD1 matching 8 bases. The sequenced material came from naive CD4+ T cells sorted from blood. Documented subset: CD45RA+ positively selected. DNA for the CDR3: TGCAGCGTTGCCCCGGACAGGGTCCAGTCCCAGCATTTT. This encodes CSVAPDRVQSQHF.